The entry below describes one T cell receptor (beta chain). What it recognizes is unknown. Sample-barcoded 5' priming and a J-beta primer mix drove a second PCR of roughly 6 to 12 cycles. From the 5' RACE reads, TCRdb called clonotypes with MiXCR, one entry per CDR3 protein. The sample has about 770,000 distinct CDR3 sequences; around 42% are singletons. The data were obtained in a study of blood T cells in healthy people across ages. Overall study findings and caveats: Unsorted PBMCs prevented conclusive naive versus antigen-experienced comparison.

In germline, CDR1 is SGHVS, CDR2 FQNEAQ. There are 16 residues in the CDR3. Between the trimmed V and J ends, which lost 4 bases and 2 bases, there was a span of 17 bases. The origin of this receptor is a man between 60 and 70 years old in good health. Sequencing was done on a sample of blood. The rearrangement joins TRBV7-8 to TRBJ2-5, with D possibly called TRBD1 or TRBD2 (5 bases each). CDR3 region: CASSSGTRYGQETQYF. In nucleotides, the CDR3 is TGTGCCAGCAGCTCGGGGACCCGCTATGGTCAAGAGACCCAGTACTTC.